Presented here are 4 T cell receptor beta chains from one specimen sequenced in a study of read filtering for tumor transcriptome and immune sequencing (dated by TCRdb to between 2020 and 2021). These reads were obtained on an Illumina HiSeq 4000. TCR libraries were constructed from roughly 360 ng RNA using the Immunoverse kit, and molecular barcoded adaptors covering alpha/delta and beta/gamma chains were employed. Clones were called with MiXCR by TCRdb after fastp trimmed the public reads at Q25, and only in-frame beta chains were retained. One record per CDR3 amino acid sequence lists the most common genes and DNA. A total of roughly 67,000 distinct CDR3 sequences appear in this sample, around 19% of them only once. Of the sample, approximately 11% falls within the top ten clones. Sequencing was performed on a population of CD138-negative cells sorted from bone marrow. In the paper's terms, the cell subset or site label means: bone marrow mononuclear cells depleted of CD138+ plasma/myeloma cells by negative magnetic selection. These receptor sequences come from a donor at least 40 years old with multiple myeloma.

This clonotype was recorded many times. The chain carries TRBV2 and TRBJ2-1, with 9 nucleotides matching TRBD2. The J segment lost 2 bases and the V segment lost 6 bases, leaving 5 bases of the junction unmatched. In germline, CDR1 is SNHLY, CDR2 FYNNEI. There are 15 residues in the CDR3. The CDR3 loop reads CASRESSGAYNEQFF. CDR3 nucleotides: TGTGCCAGCAGAGAATCTAGCGGGGCCTACAATGAGCAGTTCTTC.

In the case of this clonotype: Germline and junction disagree at one end, which may indicate a read error. The chain has TRBV20-1 and TRBJ2-1, with a tentative D call TRBD2 (5 bases). Per germline, CDR1 DFQATT and CDR2 SNEGSKA (reference sequence). This CDR3 spans 16 amino acids. CDR3 protein: CGAIELASKAYNEQFF. As DNA, the CDR3 is TGCGGTGCCATAGAGCTCGCTAGCAAGGCCTACAATGAGCAGTTCTTC.

On this clonotype itself: A much larger clone differs by one base, so this may be a read error. The rearrangement links TRBV18 to TRBJ2-5; D gene unclear. The CDR3 covers 12 residues. The germline gives CDR1 KGHSH, CDR2 LQKENI. The CDR3 region has the DNA TGTGCCATCTCACCCGGAATCGTAGGCCAGTACTTC. It is translated as CAISPGIVGQYF.

The V call is TRBV11-2, the J call TRBJ2-7; unclear D gene. The CDR3 is 15 residues long. V was shortened by 2 bases and J by 2 bases, with 13 bases between the two germline ends. Germline-derived CDR1 and CDR2 are SGHAT and FQNNGV. The CDR3 loop reads CASSLRVGLTYEQYF. CDR3 in DNA: TGTGCCAGCAGCTTAAGGGTTGGCTTAACCTACGAGCAGTACTTC.